In its sample, the clone carrying this TCR beta chain was seen many times. The antigen remains unidentified. Unique molecular identifiers featured in how the TCRbeta library was prepared. TCRdb re-called the PCR reads through MiXCR, storing one row per CDR3 protein. This table holds fewer than 550,000 distinct CDR3 sequences, about 10% found once. This sample was taken from a study of T-cell reconstitution after alpha-beta-depleted transplantation in children. Findings and limits, study-wide: Surviving recipient cells, namely T cells and thymic progenitors, were the source of high day-60 TCRbeta diversity in some patients. It was reported that alpha-beta T cells came from several hundred expanded graft clones (about two months after transplant). Once a year had passed after transplant, T-cell counts and diversity came mostly from newly produced T cells.

This CDR3 is 15 amino acids long. Trimming left V 1 base short and J 7 bases short, with 13 bases between. CDR1 is SGHVS, CDR2 FQNEAQ, per germline. The receptor comes from a child aged 2-15 years with inherited bone marrow failure, due to receive a stem cell transplant. The sample here was PBMCs, taken before TCRalphabeta/CD19-depleted stem cell transplant. This chain uses TRBV7-8 with TRBJ2-2; D is unclear. The CDR3 DNA is TGTGCCAGCAGCTTAGATACTGGTCCTAGCGGGGAGCTGTTTTTT. Encoded protein: CASSLDTGPSGELFF.